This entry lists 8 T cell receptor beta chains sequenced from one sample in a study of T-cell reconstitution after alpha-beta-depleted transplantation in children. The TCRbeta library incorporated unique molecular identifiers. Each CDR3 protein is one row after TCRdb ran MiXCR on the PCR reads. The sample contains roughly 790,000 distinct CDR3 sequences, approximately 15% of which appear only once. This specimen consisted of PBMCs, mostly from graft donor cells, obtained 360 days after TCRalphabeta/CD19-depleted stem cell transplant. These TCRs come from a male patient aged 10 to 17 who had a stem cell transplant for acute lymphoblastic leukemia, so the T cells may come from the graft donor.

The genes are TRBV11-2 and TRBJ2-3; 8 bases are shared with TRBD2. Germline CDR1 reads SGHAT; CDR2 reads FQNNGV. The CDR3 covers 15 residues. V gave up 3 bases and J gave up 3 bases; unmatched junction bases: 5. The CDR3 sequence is CASSFPAGVTDTQYF. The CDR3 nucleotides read TGTGCCAGCAGCTTCCCAGCGGGAGTAACAGATACGCAGTATTTT.

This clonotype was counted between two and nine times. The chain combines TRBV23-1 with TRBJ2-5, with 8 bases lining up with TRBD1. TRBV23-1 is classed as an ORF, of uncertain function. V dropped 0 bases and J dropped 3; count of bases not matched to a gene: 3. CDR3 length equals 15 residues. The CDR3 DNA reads TGCGCCAGCAGTCAATCGCGGGACAGGAAAGAGACCCAGTACTTC. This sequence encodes CASSQSRDRKETQYF.

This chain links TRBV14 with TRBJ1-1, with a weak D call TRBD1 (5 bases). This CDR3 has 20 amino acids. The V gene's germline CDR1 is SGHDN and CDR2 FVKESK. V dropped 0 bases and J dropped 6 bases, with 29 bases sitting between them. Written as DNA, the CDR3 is TGTGCCAGCAGCCAAGAGCGAAGGCCTTATCTCGGCAGGGCGAGGGCTGAAGCTTTCTTT. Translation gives CASSQERRPYLGRARAEAFF.

CDR3 sequence: CASSLGAGGMDEQFF. The CDR3 region has the DNA TGCGCCAGCAGCTTGGGGGCGGGAGGAATGGATGAGCAGTTCTTC. The chain is built from TRBV5-1 and TRBJ2-1, with 8 bases identical to TRBD2. Germline V CDR1 and CDR2: SGHRS, YFSETQ. V shed 0 bases and J 8 bases; nucleotides not matched to a gene: 7. This CDR3 region has 15 residues.

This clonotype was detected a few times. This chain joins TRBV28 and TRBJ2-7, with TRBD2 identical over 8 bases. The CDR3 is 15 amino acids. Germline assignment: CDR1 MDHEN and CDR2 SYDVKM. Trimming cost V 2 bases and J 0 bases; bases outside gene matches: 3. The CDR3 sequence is CASSLAGGISYEQYF. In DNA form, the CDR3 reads TGTGCCAGCAGTTTAGCGGGAGGTATCTCCTACGAGCAGTACTTC.

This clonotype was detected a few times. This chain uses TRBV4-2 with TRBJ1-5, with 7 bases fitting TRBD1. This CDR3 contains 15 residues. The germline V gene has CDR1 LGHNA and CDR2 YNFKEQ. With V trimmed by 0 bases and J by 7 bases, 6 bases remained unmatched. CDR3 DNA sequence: TGTGCCAGCAGCCAAGAGACAGGGCTACAACAGCCCCAGCATTTT. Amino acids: CASSQETGLQQPQHF.

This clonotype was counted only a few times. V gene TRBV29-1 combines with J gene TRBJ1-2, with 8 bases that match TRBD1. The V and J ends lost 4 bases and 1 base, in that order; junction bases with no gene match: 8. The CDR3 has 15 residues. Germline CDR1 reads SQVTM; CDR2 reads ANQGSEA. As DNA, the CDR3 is TGCAGCGTTGGGAGACAGGGGCTGCTTAACTATGGCTACACCTTC. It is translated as CSVGRQGLLNYGYTF.

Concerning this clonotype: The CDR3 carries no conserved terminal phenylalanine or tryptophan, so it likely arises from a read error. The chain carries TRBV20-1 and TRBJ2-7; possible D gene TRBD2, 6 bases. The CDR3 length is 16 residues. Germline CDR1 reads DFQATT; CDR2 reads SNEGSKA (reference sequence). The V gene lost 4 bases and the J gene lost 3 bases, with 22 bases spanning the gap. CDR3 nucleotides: TGCAGTGCTATAACAGGAGGGGATGTTGCTTACTACGAGCAGTACTCC. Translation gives CSAITGGDVAYYEQYS.